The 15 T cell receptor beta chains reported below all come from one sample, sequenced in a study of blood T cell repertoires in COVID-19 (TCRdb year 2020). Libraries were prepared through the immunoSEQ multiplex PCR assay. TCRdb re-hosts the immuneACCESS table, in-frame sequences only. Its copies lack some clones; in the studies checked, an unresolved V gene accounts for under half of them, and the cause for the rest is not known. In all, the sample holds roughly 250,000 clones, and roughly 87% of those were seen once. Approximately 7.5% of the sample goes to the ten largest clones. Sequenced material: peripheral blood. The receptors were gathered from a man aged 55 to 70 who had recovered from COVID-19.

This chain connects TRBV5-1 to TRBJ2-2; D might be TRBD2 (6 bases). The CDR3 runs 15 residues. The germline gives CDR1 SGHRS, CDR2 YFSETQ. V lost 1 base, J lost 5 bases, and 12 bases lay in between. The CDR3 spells CASSLFPGTTGELFF. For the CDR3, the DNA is TGCGCCAGCAGCTTGTTTCCGGGGACTACCGGGGAGCTGTTTTTT.

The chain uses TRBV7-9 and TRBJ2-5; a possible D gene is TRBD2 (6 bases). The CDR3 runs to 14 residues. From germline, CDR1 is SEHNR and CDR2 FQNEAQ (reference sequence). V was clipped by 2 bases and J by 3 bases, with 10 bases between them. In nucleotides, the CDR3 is TGTGCCAGCAGCTTAAGGGCTAGCGAAGAGACCCAGTACTTC. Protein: CASSLRASEETQYF.

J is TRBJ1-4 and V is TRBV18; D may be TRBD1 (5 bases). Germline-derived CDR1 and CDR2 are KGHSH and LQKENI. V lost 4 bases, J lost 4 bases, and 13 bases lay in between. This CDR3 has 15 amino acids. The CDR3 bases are TGTGCCAGCTCACTTACGTCCAGGGTTAATGAAAAACTGTTTTTT. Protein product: CASSLTSRVNEKLFF.

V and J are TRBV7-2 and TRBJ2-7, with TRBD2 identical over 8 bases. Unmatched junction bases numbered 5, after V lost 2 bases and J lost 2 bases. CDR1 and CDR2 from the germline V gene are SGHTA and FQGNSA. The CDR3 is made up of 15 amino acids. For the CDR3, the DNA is TGTGCCAGCAGCTTACGGCTAGCGGGTACCTACGAGCAGTACTTC. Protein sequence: CASSLRLAGTYEQYF.

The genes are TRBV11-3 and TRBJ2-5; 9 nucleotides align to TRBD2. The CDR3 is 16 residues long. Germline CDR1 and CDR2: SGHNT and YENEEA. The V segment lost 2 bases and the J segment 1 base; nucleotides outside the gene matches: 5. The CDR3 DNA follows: TGTGCCAGCAGCTTACAAGGCGGGGGGGGCCAAGAGACCCAGTACTTC. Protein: CASSLQGGGGQETQYF.

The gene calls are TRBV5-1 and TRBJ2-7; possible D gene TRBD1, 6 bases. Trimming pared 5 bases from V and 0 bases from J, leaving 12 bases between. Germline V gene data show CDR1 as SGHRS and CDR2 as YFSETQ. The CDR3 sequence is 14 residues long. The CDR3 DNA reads TGCGCCAGCAGTTCGGACAGCCTCTCCTACGAGCAGTACTTC. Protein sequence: CASSSDSLSYEQYF. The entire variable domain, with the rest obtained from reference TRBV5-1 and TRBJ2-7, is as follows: KAGVTQTPRYLIKTRGQQVTLSCSPISGHRSVSWYQQTPGQGLQFLFEYFSETQRNKGNFPGRFSGRQFSNSRSEMNVSTLELGDSALYLCASSSDSLSYEQYFGPGTRLTVT.

The CDR3 coding sequence is TGCGCCAGCAGCCAGGGGACTAGCTGGTCCTTGGCTCCCACAGATACGCAGTATTTT. Its protein product is CASSQGTSWSLAPTDTQYF. This chain links TRBV4-1 with TRBJ2-3, with 9 bases matching TRBD2. V shed 3 bases and J 2 bases; nucleotides not matched to a gene: 15. Per the germline V gene, CDR1 is MGHRA and CDR2 is YSYEKL. The CDR3 sequence is 19 residues long.

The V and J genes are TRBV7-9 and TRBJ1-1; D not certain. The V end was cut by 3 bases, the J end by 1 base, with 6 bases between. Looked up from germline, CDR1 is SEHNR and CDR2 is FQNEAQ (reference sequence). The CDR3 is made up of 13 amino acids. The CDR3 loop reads CASSLSRNTEAFF. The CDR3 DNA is TGTGCCAGCAGCTTGAGTAGGAACACTGAAGCTTTCTTT.

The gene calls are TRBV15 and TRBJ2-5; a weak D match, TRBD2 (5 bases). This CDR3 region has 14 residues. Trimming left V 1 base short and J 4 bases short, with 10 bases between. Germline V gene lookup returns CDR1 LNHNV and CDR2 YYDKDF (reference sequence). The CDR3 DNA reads TGTGCCACCAGCAGAGGCGGGTTTGGAGAGACCCAGTACTTC. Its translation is CATSRGGFGETQYF. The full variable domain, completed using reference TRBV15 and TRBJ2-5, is DAMVIQNPRYQVTQFGKPVTLSCSQTLNHNVMYWYQQKSSQAPKLLFHYYDKDFNNEADTPDNFQSRRPNTSFCFLDIRSPGLGDTAMYLCATSRGGFGETQYFGPGTRLLVL.

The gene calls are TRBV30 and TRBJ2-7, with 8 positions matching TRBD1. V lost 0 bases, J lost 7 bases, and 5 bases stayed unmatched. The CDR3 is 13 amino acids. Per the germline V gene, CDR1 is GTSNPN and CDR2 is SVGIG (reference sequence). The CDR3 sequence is CAWSVRTGGEQYV. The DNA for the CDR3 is TGTGCCTGGAGTGTACGAACAGGGGGTGAGCAGTACGTC.

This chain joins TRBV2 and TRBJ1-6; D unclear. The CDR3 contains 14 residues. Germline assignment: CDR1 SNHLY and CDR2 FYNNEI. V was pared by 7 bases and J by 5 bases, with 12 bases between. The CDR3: CASTLGKNNSPLHF. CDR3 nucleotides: TGTGCCAGCACACTAGGAAAGAATAATTCACCCCTCCACTTT. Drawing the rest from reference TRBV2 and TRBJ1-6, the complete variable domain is EPEVTQTPSHQVTQMGQEVILRCVPISNHLYFYWYRQILGQKVEFLVSFYNNEISEKSEIFDDQFSVERPDGSNFTLKIRSTKLEDSAMYFCASTLGKNNSPLHFGNGTRLTVT.

CDR3 in amino acids: CASSLAGGTSTDTQYF. Written as DNA, the CDR3 is TGTGCCAGCAGTTTAGCGGGGGGCACTTCCACAGATACGCAGTATTTT. This chain uses TRBV2 with TRBJ2-3; 10 bases align to TRBD2. The junction had 7 bases not matched to a gene; V was cut back by 5 bases and J by 2 bases. Germline values: CDR1 SNHLY, CDR2 FYNNEI. The CDR3 has 16 residues.

The CDR3 nucleotides are TGTGCCAGCAGCTTAAGTCCAGGGAACACTGAAGCTTTCTTT. Protein: CASSLSPGNTEAFF. The chain recombines TRBV11-2 with TRBJ1-1; D is undetermined. The germline CDR1 and CDR2 sequences are SGHAT and FQNNGV. Trimming shortened V by 2 bases and J by 1 base, and 8 bases separated the two germline ends. The CDR3 is 14 residues long.

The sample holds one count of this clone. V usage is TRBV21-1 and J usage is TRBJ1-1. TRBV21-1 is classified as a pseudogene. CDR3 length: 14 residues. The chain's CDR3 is CASSCRDLNTEAFF. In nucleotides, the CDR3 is TGTGCCAGCAGCTGCCGGGACTTGAACACTGAAGCTTTCTTT.

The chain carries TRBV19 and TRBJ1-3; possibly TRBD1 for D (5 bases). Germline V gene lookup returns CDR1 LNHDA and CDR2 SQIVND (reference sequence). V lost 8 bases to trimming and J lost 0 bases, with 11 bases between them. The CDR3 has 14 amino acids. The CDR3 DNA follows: TGTGCCAGTTCACGGGGACTCTCTGGAAACACCATATATTTT. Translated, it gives CASSRGLSGNTIYF.